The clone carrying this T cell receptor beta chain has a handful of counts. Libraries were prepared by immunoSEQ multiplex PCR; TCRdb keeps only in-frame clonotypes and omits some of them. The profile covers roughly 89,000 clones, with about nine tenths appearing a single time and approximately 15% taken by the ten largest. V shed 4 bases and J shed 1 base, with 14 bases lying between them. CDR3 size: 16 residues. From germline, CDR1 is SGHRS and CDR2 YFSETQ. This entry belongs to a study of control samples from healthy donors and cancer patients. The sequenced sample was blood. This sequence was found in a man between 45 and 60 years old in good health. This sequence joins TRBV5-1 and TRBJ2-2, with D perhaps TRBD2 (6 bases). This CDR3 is CASSVTGLMNTGELFF. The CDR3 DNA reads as TGCGCCAGCAGCGTGACGGGACTCATGAACACCGGGGAGCTGTTTTTT.